The rows below give T cell receptor beta chains drawn from one sample of a study of cytomegalovirus exposure and HLA in healthy donors. The table came from immunoSEQ multiplex PCR; TCRdb's copy has only in-frame clones and leaves some out. The repertoire holds over 250,000 clones, with about 90% as singletons. Specimen: PBMCs. These receptors all stem from a young woman in good health and CMV-seropositive. The CDR3 runs from the conserved cysteine through the conserved F or W. Each record gives: CDR3 length, J gene, clone size, V gene, D gene, CDR3 protein, CDR3 DNA. D genes are given only for firm matches. Size values are once, few and many counts, or a class for expanded clones, and some rows have none.

len: 14
j_gene: TRBJ2-2
abundance: -
v_gene: TRBV9
d_gene: -
CDR3aa: CASSPPPNTGELFF
CDR3nt: TGTGCCAGCAGCCCCCCTCCGAACACCGGGGAGCTGTTTTTT

len: 14
j_gene: TRBJ2-7
abundance: -
v_gene: TRBV28
d_gene: -
CDR3aa: CASSLPIRPYEQYF
CDR3nt: TGTGCCAGCAGTCTCCCAATCCGGCCCTACGAGCAGTACTTC

len: 16
j_gene: TRBJ2-1
abundance: -
v_gene: TRBV28
d_gene: TRBD2
CDR3aa: CASSYMTSGFYNEQFF
CDR3nt: TGTGCCAGCAGTTATATGACTAGCGGGTTCTACAATGAGCAGTTCTTC

len: 15
j_gene: TRBJ2-7
abundance: -
v_gene: TRBV7-6
d_gene: TRBD1
CDR3aa: CASSYRQGSSYEQYF
CDR3nt: TGTGCCAGCAGCTACCGACAGGGGTCTTCCTACGAGCAGTACTTC

len: 15
j_gene: TRBJ1-1
abundance: -
v_gene: TRBV11-2
d_gene: -
CDR3aa: CASIATRDKGNRAFF
CDR3nt: TGTGCCAGCATCGCCACCCGGGACAAAGGTAACCGAGCTTTCTTT

len: 14
j_gene: TRBJ2-3
abundance: -
v_gene: TRBV6-4
d_gene: -
CDR3aa: CASSGQGGTDTQYF
CDR3nt: TGTGCCAGCAGTGGGCAGGGAGGCACAGATACGCAGTATTTT

len: 15
j_gene: TRBJ1-2
abundance: -
v_gene: TRBV9
d_gene: TRBD1
CDR3aa: CASSSETGGNYGYTF
CDR3nt: TGTGCCAGCAGCTCGGAGACAGGGGGTAACTATGGCTACACCTTC

len: 15
j_gene: TRBJ1-6
abundance: -
v_gene: TRBV27
d_gene: -
CDR3aa: CASSYSSSYNSPLHF
CDR3nt: TGTGCCAGCAGTTACAGCAGCTCCTATAATTCACCCCTCCACTTT

len: 16
j_gene: TRBJ2-7
abundance: -
v_gene: TRBV7-4
d_gene: -
CDR3aa: CASSLLQGRVSYEQYF
CDR3nt: TGTGCCAGCAGCTTATTACAGGGAAGGGTATCCTACGAGCAGTACTTC

len: 15
j_gene: TRBJ2-2
abundance: few
v_gene: TRBV11-3
d_gene: TRBD1
CDR3aa: CASRLDRGRTGELFF
CDR3nt: TGTGCCAGCAGACTTGACAGGGGACGGACCGGGGAGCTGTTTTTT

len: 16
j_gene: TRBJ2-1
abundance: once
v_gene: TRBV25-1
d_gene: -
CDR3aa: CASSESRGVSYNEQFF
CDR3nt: TGTGCCAGCAGTGAATCTCGGGGAGTCTCCTACAATGAGCAGTTCTTC

len: 16
j_gene: TRBJ2-7
abundance: -
v_gene: TRBV4-1
d_gene: TRBD2
CDR3aa: CASSQGLGGSNYEQYF
CDR3nt: TGCGCCAGCAGCCAAGGTCTTGGCGGGAGTAACTACGAGCAGTACTTC

len: 14
j_gene: TRBJ1-3
abundance: -
v_gene: TRBV25-1
d_gene: -
CDR3aa: CASSESLLGNTIYF
CDR3nt: TGTGCCAGCAGTGAATCTCTTTTAGGAAACACCATATATTTT

len: 15
j_gene: TRBJ2-7
abundance: -
v_gene: TRBV28
d_gene: -
CDR3aa: CASSLHRALTYEQYF
CDR3nt: TGTGCCAGCAGTTTACATAGGGCCCTTACCTACGAGCAGTACTTC

len: 13
j_gene: TRBJ2-7
abundance: -
v_gene: TRBV2
d_gene: TRBD1
CDR3aa: CASRGQGAHEQYF
CDR3nt: TGTGCCAGCAGGGGACAGGGGGCCCACGAGCAGTACTTC

len: 16
j_gene: TRBJ2-1
abundance: -
v_gene: TRBV15
d_gene: TRBD2
CDR3aa: CATSRGEASGSNEQFF
CDR3nt: TGTGCCACCAGCAGAGGGGAGGCTAGCGGGAGCAATGAGCAGTTCTTC

len: 14
j_gene: TRBJ1-1
abundance: -
v_gene: TRBV19
d_gene: TRBD1
CDR3aa: CASSIDPGTAGAFF
CDR3nt: TGTGCCAGTAGTATAGATCCTGGGACAGCAGGGGCTTTCTTT

len: 13
j_gene: TRBJ1-6
abundance: -
v_gene: TRBV7-3
d_gene: TRBD1
CDR3aa: CASSSTGDSPLHF
CDR3nt: TGTGCCAGCAGCTCGACAGGGGATTCACCCCTCCACTTT

len: 12
j_gene: TRBJ2-7
abundance: -
v_gene: TRBV30
d_gene: -
CDR3aa: CAWSVGGYEQYF
CDR3nt: TGTGCCTGGAGTGTTGGGGGTTACGAGCAGTACTTC

len: 15
j_gene: TRBJ2-2
abundance: -
v_gene: TRBV6-1
d_gene: TRBD1
CDR3aa: CASRDGTGWTGELFF
CDR3nt: TGTGCCAGCAGAGACGGGACAGGGTGGACCGGGGAGCTGTTTTTT

len: 16
j_gene: TRBJ2-1
abundance: -
v_gene: TRBV7-7
d_gene: TRBD2
CDR3aa: CASSSGTSGSYNEQFF
CDR3nt: TGTGCCAGCAGCTCAGGGACTAGCGGCTCCTACAATGAGCAGTTCTTC

len: 13
j_gene: TRBJ2-1
abundance: -
v_gene: TRBV29-1
d_gene: -
CDR3aa: CSVEAGIYNEQFF
CDR3nt: TGCAGCGTTGAGGCCGGGATATACAATGAGCAGTTCTTC

len: 13
j_gene: TRBJ1-2
abundance: -
v_gene: TRBV28
d_gene: -
CDR3aa: CASSFRGAGGYTF
CDR3nt: TGTGCCAGCAGTTTTAGGGGGGCAGGGGGCTACACCTTC

len: 14
j_gene: TRBJ2-7
abundance: -
v_gene: TRBV29-1
d_gene: TRBD1
CDR3aa: CSVTPGQGAGEQYF
CDR3nt: TGCAGCGTGACCCCGGGACAGGGGGCCGGAGAGCAGTACTTC

len: 15
j_gene: TRBJ1-1
abundance: -
v_gene: TRBV7-9
d_gene: -
CDR3aa: CASTPGVLLNTEAFF
CDR3nt: TGTGCCAGCACCCCAGGGGTACTCTTGAACACTGAAGCTTTCTTT

len: 13
j_gene: TRBJ2-7
abundance: -
v_gene: TRBV28
d_gene: TRBD1
CDR3aa: CASSWDSGYEQYF
CDR3nt: TGTGCCAGCAGTTGGGACAGCGGTTACGAGCAGTACTTC

len: 19
j_gene: TRBJ2-5
abundance: -
v_gene: TRBV4-1
d_gene: TRBD1
CDR3aa: CASSPYGISTGQYQETQYF
CDR3nt: TGCGCCAGCAGCCCCTACGGGATTTCGACAGGGCAGTACCAAGAGACCCAGTACTTC

len: 14
j_gene: TRBJ2-1
abundance: -
v_gene: TRBV27
d_gene: -
CDR3aa: CASSLMATHNEQFF
CDR3nt: TGTGCCAGCAGTTTAATGGCGACTCACAATGAGCAGTTCTTC

len: 12
j_gene: TRBJ2-7
abundance: -
v_gene: TRBV6-1
d_gene: -
CDR3aa: CASSPSSYEQYF
CDR3nt: TGTGCCAGCAGCCCCAGCTCCTACGAGCAGTACTTC

len: 14
j_gene: TRBJ2-7
abundance: -
v_gene: TRBV5-6
d_gene: TRBD1
CDR3aa: CASSSTGGRNEQYF
CDR3nt: TGTGCCAGCAGCTCGACAGGGGGCCGGAACGAGCAGTACTTC

len: 11
j_gene: TRBJ2-3
abundance: -
v_gene: TRBV6-1
d_gene: -
CDR3aa: CASNLEDTQYF
CDR3nt: TGTGCCAGCAATCTTGAAGATACGCAGTATTTT

len: 15
j_gene: TRBJ2-1
abundance: -
v_gene: TRBV5-4
d_gene: TRBD2
CDR3aa: CASSHGLAVYNEQFF
CDR3nt: TGTGCCAGCAGTCACGGACTAGCGGTCTACAATGAGCAGTTCTTC

len: 15
j_gene: TRBJ1-4
abundance: -
v_gene: TRBV5-5
d_gene: -
CDR3aa: CASSLTRGVNEKLFF
CDR3nt: TGTGCCAGCAGCTTGACCCGGGGTGTAAATGAAAAACTGTTTTTT

len: 16
j_gene: TRBJ2-3
abundance: -
v_gene: TRBV6-1
d_gene: -
CDR3aa: CASSEQIAVSTDTQYF
CDR3nt: TGTGCCAGCAGTGAACAGATAGCGGTTAGCACAGATACGCAGTATTTT

len: 15
j_gene: TRBJ2-7
abundance: -
v_gene: TRBV7-2
d_gene: TRBD2
CDR3aa: CASSLALAGAHEQYF
CDR3nt: TGTGCCAGCAGCTTAGCCCTAGCGGGGGCCCACGAGCAGTACTTC

len: 16
j_gene: TRBJ2-1
abundance: once
v_gene: TRBV9
d_gene: -
CDR3aa: CASSVELRGAYNEQFF
CDR3nt: TGTGCCAGCAGCGTAGAGCTAAGGGGGGCCTACAATGAGCAGTTCTTC

len: 14
j_gene: TRBJ1-2
abundance: -
v_gene: TRBV4-1
d_gene: -
CDR3aa: CASSQDRAVDGYTF
CDR3nt: TGCGCCAGCAGCCAAGATAGGGCAGTGGATGGCTACACCTTC

len: 14
j_gene: TRBJ1-2
abundance: -
v_gene: TRBV6-1
d_gene: -
CDR3aa: CASKVAGSNYGYTF
CDR3nt: TGTGCCAGCAAGGTGGCAGGGTCTAACTATGGCTACACCTTC

len: 15
j_gene: TRBJ2-5
abundance: -
v_gene: TRBV18
d_gene: -
CDR3aa: CASSPQTGQKETQYF
CDR3nt: TGTGCCAGCTCACCTCAGACTGGACAGAAAGAGACCCAGTACTTC

len: 13
j_gene: TRBJ2-1
abundance: -
v_gene: TRBV7-6
d_gene: -
CDR3aa: CASSPRDFDEQFF
CDR3nt: TGTGCCAGCAGCCCCCGGGACTTTGATGAGCAGTTCTTC

len: 16
j_gene: TRBJ2-7
abundance: -
v_gene: TRBV28
d_gene: TRBD2
CDR3aa: CASSLGLAGASYEQYF
CDR3nt: TGTGCCAGCAGTTTAGGACTAGCGGGGGCCTCCTACGAGCAGTACTTC

len: 13
j_gene: TRBJ2-7
abundance: -
v_gene: TRBV6-1
d_gene: -
CDR3aa: CASSEHSSYEQYF
CDR3nt: TGTGCCAGCAGTGAACACAGCTCCTACGAGCAGTACTTC

len: 14
j_gene: TRBJ2-2
abundance: -
v_gene: TRBV27
d_gene: TRBD2
CDR3aa: CASSPAGGTGELFF
CDR3nt: TGTGCCAGCAGTCCTGCGGGAGGAACCGGGGAGCTGTTTTTT

len: 15
j_gene: TRBJ2-3
abundance: -
v_gene: TRBV11-2
d_gene: -
CDR3aa: CASSQFSGRTDTQYF
CDR3nt: TGTGCCAGCAGCCAATTCAGCGGCCGCACAGATACGCAGTATTTT

len: 13
j_gene: TRBJ1-2
abundance: -
v_gene: TRBV15
d_gene: -
CDR3aa: CATTGWGARGYTF
CDR3nt: TGTGCCACCACAGGGTGGGGGGCGCGAGGCTACACCTTC

len: 13
j_gene: TRBJ1-2
abundance: -
v_gene: TRBV6-5
d_gene: -
CDR3aa: CASSSTGTYGYTF
CDR3nt: TGTGCCAGCAGTTCCACCGGGACCTATGGCTACACCTTC

len: 15
j_gene: TRBJ1-2
abundance: -
v_gene: TRBV5-6
d_gene: -
CDR3aa: CASSSELRANYGYTF
CDR3nt: TGTGCCAGCAGCTCCGAGTTGAGGGCTAACTATGGCTACACCTTC

len: 16
j_gene: TRBJ1-1
abundance: -
v_gene: TRBV18
d_gene: TRBD1
CDR3aa: CASSQMKGARNTEAFF
CDR3nt: TGTGCCAGCTCACAGATGAAGGGGGCTAGGAACACTGAAGCTTTCTTT

len: 15
j_gene: TRBJ2-1
abundance: once
v_gene: TRBV19
d_gene: -
CDR3aa: CASSKNRAYYNEQFF
CDR3nt: TGTGCCAGTAGTAAAAACAGGGCGTACTACAATGAGCAGTTCTTC

len: 14
j_gene: TRBJ1-5
abundance: -
v_gene: TRBV7-2
d_gene: -
CDR3aa: CASSLDNPNQPQHF
CDR3nt: TGTGCCAGCAGCTTAGATAACCCGAATCAGCCCCAGCATTTT

len: 15
j_gene: TRBJ1-2
abundance: -
v_gene: TRBV6-5
d_gene: -
CDR3aa: CASSFGPDTNYGYTF
CDR3nt: TGTGCCAGCAGTTTCGGACCCGATACTAACTATGGCTACACCTTC

len: 13
j_gene: TRBJ1-5
abundance: -
v_gene: TRBV23-1
d_gene: -
CDR3aa: CASRRQVNQPQHF
CDR3nt: TGCGCCAGCAGGCGACAGGTCAATCAGCCCCAGCATTTT

len: 12
j_gene: TRBJ1-2
abundance: -
v_gene: TRBV5-1
d_gene: -
CDR3aa: CASSLGDYGYTF
CDR3nt: TGCGCCAGCAGCTTGGGCGACTATGGCTACACCTTC

len: 15
j_gene: TRBJ1-1
abundance: -
v_gene: TRBV7-8
d_gene: -
CDR3aa: CASSQVGTLNTEAFF
CDR3nt: TGTGCCAGCAGCCAAGTAGGGACACTGAACACTGAAGCTTTCTTT

len: 15
j_gene: TRBJ2-2
abundance: -
v_gene: TRBV27
d_gene: -
CDR3aa: CASSLFTIHTGELFF
CDR3nt: TGTGCCAGCAGTTTATTTACTATTCACACCGGGGAGCTGTTTTTT